A single sample is the source of the 3 T cell receptor beta chains below, sequenced in a study of T cells in tumors after PD-1 blockade. Profiling relied on immunoSEQ multiplex PCR, and the TCRdb table lists in-frame clones only, not all of them. This sample has tens of thousands of clones, with roughly 75% found just once. Sequenced here: PBMCs, sampled before anti-PD-1 treatment. All receptors derive from a human donor with basal cell carcinoma.

This chain connects TRBV19 to TRBJ1-1; D not certain. From germline, CDR1 is LNHDA and CDR2 SQIVND (reference sequence). V was clipped by 5 bases and J by 0 bases, with 7 bases between them. This CDR3 is built from 13 residues. The CDR3 region has the DNA TGTGCCAGTAGTTCGGGAATGAACACTGAAGCTTTCTTT. Protein sequence: CASSSGMNTEAFF.

The chain recombines TRBV5-8 with TRBJ2-7; D unclear. The CDR3 consists of 14 residues. Germline CDR1 and CDR2: SGHTS and YDEGEE. Deletions cut 4 bases from V and 4 bases from J, with 15 bases between. CDR3 loop: CASSPLRTLYEQYF. Here the CDR3 DNA reads TGTGCCAGCAGCCCTCTCAGGACGTTATACGAGCAGTACTTC.

V usage is TRBV9 and J usage is TRBJ1-3; 12 bases agree with TRBD1. Looked up from germline, CDR1 is SGDLS and CDR2 is YYNGEE. The V gene end was trimmed by 0 bases and the J gene end by 4 bases; junction bases not matched to a gene: 2. There are 16 residues in the CDR3. CDR3 amino acids: CASSVGDRGPGNTIYF. For the CDR3, the DNA is TGTGCCAGCAGCGTAGGGGACAGGGGGCCGGGAAACACCATATATTTT.